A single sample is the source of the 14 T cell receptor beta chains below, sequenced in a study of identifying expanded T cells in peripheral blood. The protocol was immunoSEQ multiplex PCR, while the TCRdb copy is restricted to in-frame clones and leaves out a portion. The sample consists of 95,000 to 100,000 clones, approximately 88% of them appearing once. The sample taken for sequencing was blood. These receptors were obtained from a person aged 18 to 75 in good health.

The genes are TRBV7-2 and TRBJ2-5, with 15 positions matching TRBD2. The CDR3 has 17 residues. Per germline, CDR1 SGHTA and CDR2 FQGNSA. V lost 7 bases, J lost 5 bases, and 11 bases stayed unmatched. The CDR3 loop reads CASTSGLAGGPRETQYF. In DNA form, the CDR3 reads TGTGCCAGCACCTCCGGACTAGCGGGGGGGCCACGGGAGACCCAGTACTTC.

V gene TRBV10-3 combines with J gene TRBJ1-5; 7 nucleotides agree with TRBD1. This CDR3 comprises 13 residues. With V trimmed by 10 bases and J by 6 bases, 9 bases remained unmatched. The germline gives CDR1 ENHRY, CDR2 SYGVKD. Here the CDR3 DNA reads TGTGCCAGCCAGGGGGAGGTCAGTCAGCCCCAGCATTTT. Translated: CASQGEVSQPQHF.

The CDR3 region has the DNA TGTGCCAGCAGGGGCATGGGAGGGGTGAGCAATCAGCCCCAGCATTTT. This gives the protein CASRGMGGVSNQPQHF. The chain uses TRBV21-1 and TRBJ1-5. TRBV21-1 is listed as a pseudogene. The CDR3 runs 16 residues.

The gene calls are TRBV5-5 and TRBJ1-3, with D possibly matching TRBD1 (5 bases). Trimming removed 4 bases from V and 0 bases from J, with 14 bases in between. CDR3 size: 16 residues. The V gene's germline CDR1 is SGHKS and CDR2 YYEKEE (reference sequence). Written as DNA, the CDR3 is TGTGCCAGCAGCCTAGGACATCCTGACTCTGGAAACACCATATATTTT. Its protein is CASSLGHPDSGNTIYF. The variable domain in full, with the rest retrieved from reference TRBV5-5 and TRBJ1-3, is DAGVTQSPTHLIKTRGQQVTLRCSPISGHKSVSWYQQVLGQGPQFIFQYYEKEERGRGNFPDRFSARQFPNYSSELNVNALLLGDSALYLCASSLGHPDSGNTIYFGEGSWLTVV.

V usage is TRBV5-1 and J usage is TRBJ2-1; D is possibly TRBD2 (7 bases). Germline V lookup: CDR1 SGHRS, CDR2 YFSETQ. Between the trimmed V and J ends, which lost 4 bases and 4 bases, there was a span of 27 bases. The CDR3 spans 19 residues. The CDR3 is CASSPDAIGGGALYNEQFF. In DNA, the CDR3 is TGCGCCAGCAGCCCCGACGCTATCGGTGGGGGGGCCTTATACAATGAGCAGTTCTTC.

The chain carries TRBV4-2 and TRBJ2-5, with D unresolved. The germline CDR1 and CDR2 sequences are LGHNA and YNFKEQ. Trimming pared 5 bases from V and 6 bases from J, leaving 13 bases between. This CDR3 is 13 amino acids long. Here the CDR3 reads CASSNPDEQTQYF. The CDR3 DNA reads TGTGCCAGCAGCAACCCGGATGAGCAGACCCAGTACTTC.

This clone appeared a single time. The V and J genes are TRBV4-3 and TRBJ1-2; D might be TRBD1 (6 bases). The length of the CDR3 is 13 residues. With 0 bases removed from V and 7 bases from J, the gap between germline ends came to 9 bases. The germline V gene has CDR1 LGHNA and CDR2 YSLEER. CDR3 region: CASSQERRGGYTF. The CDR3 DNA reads TGCGCCAGCAGCCAAGAGCGCAGGGGTGGCTACACCTTC.

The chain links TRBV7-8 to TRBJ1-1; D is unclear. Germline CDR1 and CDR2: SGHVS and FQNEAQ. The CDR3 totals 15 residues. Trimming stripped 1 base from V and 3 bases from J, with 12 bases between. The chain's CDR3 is CASSLGTVQYTEAFF. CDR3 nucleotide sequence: TGTGCCAGCAGCTTAGGGACTGTCCAGTACACTGAAGCTTTCTTT.

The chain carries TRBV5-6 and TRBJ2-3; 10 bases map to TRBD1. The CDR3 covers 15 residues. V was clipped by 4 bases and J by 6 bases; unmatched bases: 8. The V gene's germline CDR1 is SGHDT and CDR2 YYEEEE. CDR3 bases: TGTGCCAGCAGCCTTGGGACAGGGGTCCTGGATACGCAGTATTTT. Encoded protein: CASSLGTGVLDTQYF.

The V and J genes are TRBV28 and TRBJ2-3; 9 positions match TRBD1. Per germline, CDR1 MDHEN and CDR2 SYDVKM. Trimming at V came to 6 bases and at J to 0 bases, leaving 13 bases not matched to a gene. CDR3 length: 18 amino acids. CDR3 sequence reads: CASSSGTGSGLSTDTQYF. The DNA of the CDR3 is TGTGCCAGCAGCTCCGGGACAGGGTCGGGTTTAAGCACAGATACGCAGTATTTT.

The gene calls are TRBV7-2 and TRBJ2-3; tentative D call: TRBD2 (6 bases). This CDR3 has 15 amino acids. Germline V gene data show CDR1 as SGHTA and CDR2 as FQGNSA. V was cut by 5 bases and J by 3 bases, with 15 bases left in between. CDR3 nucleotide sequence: TGTGCCAGCAGCCCGGACTACCTCCAGACAGATACGCAGTATTTT. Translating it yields CASSPDYLQTDTQYF.

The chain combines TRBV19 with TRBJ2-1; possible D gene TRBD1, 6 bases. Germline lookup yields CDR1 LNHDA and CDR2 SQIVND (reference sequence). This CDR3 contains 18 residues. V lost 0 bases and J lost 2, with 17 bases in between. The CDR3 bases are TGTGCCAGTAGTATAGATCGTGGGGTCCGGGACACCTACAATGAGCAGTTCTTC. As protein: CASSIDRGVRDTYNEQFF.

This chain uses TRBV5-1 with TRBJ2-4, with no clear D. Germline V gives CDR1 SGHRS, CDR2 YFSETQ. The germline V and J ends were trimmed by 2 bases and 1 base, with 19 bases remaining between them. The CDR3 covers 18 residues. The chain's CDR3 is CASSFNSLPYGAKNIQYF. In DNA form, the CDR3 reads TGCGCCAGCAGCTTTAATAGCCTCCCGTATGGGGCCAAAAACATTCAGTACTTC.

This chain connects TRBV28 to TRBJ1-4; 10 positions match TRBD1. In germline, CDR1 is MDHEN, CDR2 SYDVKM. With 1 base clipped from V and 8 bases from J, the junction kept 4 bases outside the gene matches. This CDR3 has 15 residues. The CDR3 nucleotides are TGTGCCAGCAGTTTATCCGGGACAGGGGACGAAAAACTGTTTTTT. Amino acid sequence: CASSLSGTGDEKLFF. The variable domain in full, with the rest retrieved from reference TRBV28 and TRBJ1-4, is DVKVTQSSRYLVKRTGEKVFLECVQDMDHENMFWYRQDPGLGLRLIYFSYDVKMKEKGDIPEGYSVSREKKERFSLILESASTNQTSMYLCASSLSGTGDEKLFFGSGTQLSVL.